This TCR beta chain came from a study of post-analysis software for immune sequencing data. Study background: The study covered relapsing-remitting, secondary progressive and progressive-relapsing courses of multiple sclerosis.

Unique molecular identifiers were built into the TCR beta cDNA libraries. T cells numbering about 0.85 to 10 million yielded cDNA molecules that totaled about 500,000. TCRdb re-called the PCR reads with MiXCR, one entry per CDR3 protein. The data contain some 160,000 distinct CDR3 sequences, around 36% of them singletons. General study results and limits: In patients, TRBV5-6, TRBV5-1 and TRBV20-1 belonged to five or six TRBV segments found more frequently than in controls.

With respect to this clonotype: Its matching antigen is unknown.

Germline V lookup: CDR1 SEHNR, CDR2 FQNEAQ (reference sequence). The CDR3 extends over 17 amino acids. V lost 2 bases, J lost 11 bases, and 20 bases stayed unmatched. Specimen: blood, collected after autologous hematopoietic stem cell transplantation. The chain carries TRBV7-9 and TRBJ2-5; 7 nucleotides align to TRBD1. The sequence derives from a girl aged 10 to 17 with multiple sclerosis. The CDR3 DNA is TGTGCCAGCAGCTTATTCGGGTTGACAGGGTTTAAGGATGAGCAGTACTTC. Translated, it gives CASSLFGLTGFKDEQYF.